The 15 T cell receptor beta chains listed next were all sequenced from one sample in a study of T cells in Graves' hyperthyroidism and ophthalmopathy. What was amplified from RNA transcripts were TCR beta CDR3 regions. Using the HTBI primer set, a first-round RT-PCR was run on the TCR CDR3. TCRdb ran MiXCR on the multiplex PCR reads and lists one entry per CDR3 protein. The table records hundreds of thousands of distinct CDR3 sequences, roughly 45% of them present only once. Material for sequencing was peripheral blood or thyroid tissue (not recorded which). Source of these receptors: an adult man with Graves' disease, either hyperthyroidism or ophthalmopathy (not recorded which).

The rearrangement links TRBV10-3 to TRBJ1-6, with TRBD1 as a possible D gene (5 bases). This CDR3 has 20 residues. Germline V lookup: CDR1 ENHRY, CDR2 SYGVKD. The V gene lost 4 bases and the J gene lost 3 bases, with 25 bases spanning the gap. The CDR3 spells CAISAAVRGNEGFYNSPLHF. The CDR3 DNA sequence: TGTGCCATCAGTGCGGCCGTCCGGGGCAACGAGGGCTTCTATAATTCACCCCTCCACTTT.

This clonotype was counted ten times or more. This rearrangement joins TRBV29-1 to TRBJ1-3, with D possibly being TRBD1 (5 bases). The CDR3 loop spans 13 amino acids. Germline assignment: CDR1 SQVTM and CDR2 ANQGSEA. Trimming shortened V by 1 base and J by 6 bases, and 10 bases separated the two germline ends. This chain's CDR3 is CSVEGGELNTIYF. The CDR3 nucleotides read TGCAGCGTTGAAGGAGGGGAACTAAACACCATATATTTT. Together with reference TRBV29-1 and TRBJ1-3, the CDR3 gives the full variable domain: SAVISQKPSRDICQRGTSLTIQCQVDSQVTMMFWYRQQPGQSLTLIATANQGSEATYESGFVIDKFPISRPNLTFSTLTVSNMSPEDSSIYLCSVEGGELNTIYFGEGSWLTVV.

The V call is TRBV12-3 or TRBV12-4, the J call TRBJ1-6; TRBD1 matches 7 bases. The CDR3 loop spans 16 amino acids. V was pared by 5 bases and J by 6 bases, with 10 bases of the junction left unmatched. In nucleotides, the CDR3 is TGTGCCAGCAGTCTAAGGACAGGCGCCGGTAATTCACCCCTCCACTTT. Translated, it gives CASSLRTGAGNSPLHF.

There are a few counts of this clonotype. This CDR3 is CASSPSGTDTPLHF. The CDR3 DNA is TGTGCCAGCAGCCCCTCCGGGACAGATACACCCCTCCACTTT. This chain links TRBV7-9 with TRBJ1-6, with 7 bases aligning to TRBD1. Germline lookup yields CDR1 SEHNR and CDR2 FQNEAQ (reference sequence). The trim removed 5 bases at V and 11 bases at J, leaving 9 bases unmatched. CDR3 length: 14 residues.

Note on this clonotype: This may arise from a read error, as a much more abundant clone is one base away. The CDR3 region is CAISSYGWYEQYF. CDR3 bases: TGTGCCATCAGTTCGTACGGGTGGTACGAGCAGTACTTC. The chain recombines TRBV10-3 with TRBJ2-7, with D unresolved. Germline V CDR1 and CDR2: ENHRY, SYGVKD. This CDR3 spans 13 amino acids. The V end lost 5 bases, the J end lost 4 bases, and 12 bases lay between the germline ends.

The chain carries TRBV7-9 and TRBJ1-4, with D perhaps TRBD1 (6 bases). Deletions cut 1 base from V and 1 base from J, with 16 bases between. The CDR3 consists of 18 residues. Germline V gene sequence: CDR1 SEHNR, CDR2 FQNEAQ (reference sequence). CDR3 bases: TGTGCCAGCAGCTTAGGGCCCACAGGGAAGAGAACTAATGAAAAACTGTTTTTT. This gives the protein CASSLGPTGKRTNEKLFF.

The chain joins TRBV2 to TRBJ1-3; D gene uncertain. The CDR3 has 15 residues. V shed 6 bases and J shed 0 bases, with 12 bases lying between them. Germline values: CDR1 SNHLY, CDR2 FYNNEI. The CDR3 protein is CASSPEDFSGNTIYF. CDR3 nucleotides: TGTGCCAGCAGCCCGGAGGACTTCTCTGGAAACACCATATATTTT.

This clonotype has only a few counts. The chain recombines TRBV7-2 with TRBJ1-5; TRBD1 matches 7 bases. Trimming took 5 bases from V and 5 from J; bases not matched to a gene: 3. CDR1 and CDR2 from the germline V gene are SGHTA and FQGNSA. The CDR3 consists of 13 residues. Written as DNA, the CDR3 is TGTGCCAGCAGCCCAGGGGGTTATCAGCCCCAGCATTTT. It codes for CASSPGGYQPQHF.

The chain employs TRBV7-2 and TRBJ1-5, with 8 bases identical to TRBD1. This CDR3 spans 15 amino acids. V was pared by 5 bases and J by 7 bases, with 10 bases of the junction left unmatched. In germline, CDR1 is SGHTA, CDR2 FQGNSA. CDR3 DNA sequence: TGTGCCAGCAGCGATTCCCAGGGGGCGGAACAGCCCCAGCATTTT. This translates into CASSDSQGAEQPQHF.

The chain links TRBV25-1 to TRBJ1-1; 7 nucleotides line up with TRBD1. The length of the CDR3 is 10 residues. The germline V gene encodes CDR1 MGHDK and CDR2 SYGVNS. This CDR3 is CARQGRQAFF. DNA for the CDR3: TGTGCTAGACAGGGACGGCAAGCTTTCTTT. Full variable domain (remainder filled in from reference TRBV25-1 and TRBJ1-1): EADIYQTPRYLVIGTGKKITLECSQTMGHDKMYWYQQDPGMELHLIHYSYGVNSTEKGDLSSESTVSRIRTEHFPLTLESARPSHTSQYLCARQGRQAFFGQGTRLTVV.

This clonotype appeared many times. The CDR3 here is CASSGGLGNTIYF. Written as DNA, the CDR3 is TGTGCCAGCAGTGGGGGGCTAGGAAACACCATATATTTT. V is TRBV2 and J is TRBJ1-3; possibly TRBD1 for D (6 bases). Germline lookup yields CDR1 SNHLY and CDR2 FYNNEI. This CDR3 comprises 13 residues. V dropped 4 bases and J dropped 4 bases, with 8 bases sitting between them.

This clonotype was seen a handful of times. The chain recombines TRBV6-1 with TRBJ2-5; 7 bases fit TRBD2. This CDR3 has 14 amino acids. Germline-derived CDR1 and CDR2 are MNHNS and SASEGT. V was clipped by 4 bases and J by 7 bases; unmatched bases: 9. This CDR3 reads CASSGLGGTGTQYF. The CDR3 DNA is TGTGCCAGCAGTGGTCTGGGGGGGACGGGGACCCAGTACTTC.

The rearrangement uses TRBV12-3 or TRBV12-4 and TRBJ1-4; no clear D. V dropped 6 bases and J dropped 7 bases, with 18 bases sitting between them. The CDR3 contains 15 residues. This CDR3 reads CASRDRLARIEKLFF. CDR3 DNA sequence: TGTGCCAGCAGGGACCGACTAGCGAGGATTGAAAAACTGTTTTTT.

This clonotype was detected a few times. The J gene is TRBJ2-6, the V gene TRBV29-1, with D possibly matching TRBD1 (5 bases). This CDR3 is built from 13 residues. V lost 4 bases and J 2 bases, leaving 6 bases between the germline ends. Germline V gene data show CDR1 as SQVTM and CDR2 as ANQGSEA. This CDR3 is CSVAGTGANVLTF. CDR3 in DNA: TGCAGCGTTGCAGGGACTGGGGCCAACGTCCTGACTTTC.

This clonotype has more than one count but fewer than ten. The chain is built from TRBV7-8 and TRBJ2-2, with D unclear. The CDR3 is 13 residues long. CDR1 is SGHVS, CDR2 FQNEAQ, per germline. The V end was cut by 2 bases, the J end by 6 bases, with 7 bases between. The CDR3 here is CASSLNSPGELFF. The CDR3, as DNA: TGTGCCAGCAGCTTAAACTCTCCCGGGGAGCTGTTTTTT.